A selection of T cell receptor beta chains follows, all from one sample in a study of blood T cell repertoires in COVID-19. The protocol was immunoSEQ multiplex PCR, while the TCRdb copy is restricted to in-frame clones and leaves out a portion. The table lists 12,000 or so clones, 82% of them singletons. Input material: peripheral blood. These receptors all come from a human donor in a cohort sampled during active COVID-19. The CDR3 runs from the conserved cysteine through the conserved F or W. Fields, in order: V gene, clone size, D gene, J gene, CDR3 DNA, CDR3 protein. The D gene is left open where the match is weak. Size is omitted from some rows. Given values are once, few, many or a class for expanded clones.

v_call: TRBV6-1; clone_size: .; d_call: .; j_call: TRBJ2-5; cdr3_nt: TGTGCCAGCAGTGATTCGTGGCTAGCCGCGTACTTC; cdr3_aa: CASSDSWLAAYF
v_call: TRBV2; clone_size: .; d_call: .; j_call: TRBJ1-6; cdr3_nt: TGTGCCAGCCTCCTAGTGGGCAGGGTGGGTAATTCACCCCTCCACTTT; cdr3_aa: CASLLVGRVGNSPLHF
v_call: TRBV7-2; clone_size: .; d_call: .; j_call: TRBJ2-3; cdr3_nt: TGTGCCAGCAGCCGTTATTCCGATACGCAGTATTTT; cdr3_aa: CASSRYSDTQYF
v_call: TRBV19; clone_size: .; d_call: TRBD1; j_call: TRBJ1-2; cdr3_nt: TGTGCCAGCTGGGGACAGGGAGCGTATGGCTACACCTTC; cdr3_aa: CASWGQGAYGYTF
v_call: TRBV15; clone_size: .; d_call: .; j_call: TRBJ2-1; cdr3_nt: TGTGCCACCAGCAGAGACCTTTTCTACAATGAGCAGTTCTTC; cdr3_aa: CATSRDLFYNEQFF
v_call: TRBV5-1; clone_size: .; d_call: TRBD2; j_call: TRBJ2-2; cdr3_nt: TGCGCCAGCAGCTTAGTAGCGGGGAACACCGGGGAGCTGTTTTTT; cdr3_aa: CASSLVAGNTGELFF
v_call: TRBV14; clone_size: .; d_call: .; j_call: TRBJ2-7; cdr3_nt: TGTGCCAGCAGCCAAGAGGCGGTGGCCTCCTACGAGCAGTACTTC; cdr3_aa: CASSQEAVASYEQYF
v_call: TRBV16; clone_size: .; d_call: .; j_call: TRBJ2-5; cdr3_nt: TGTGCCAGCAGCCAATCGGGCCAGGGGAATCAAGAGACCCAGTACTTC; cdr3_aa: CASSQSGQGNQETQYF
v_call: TRBV7-9; clone_size: .; d_call: TRBD1; j_call: TRBJ2-3; cdr3_nt: TGTGCCAGCAGCGCCGGGAACAGGGGGTCCCTAGATACGCAGTATTTT; cdr3_aa: CASSAGNRGSLDTQYF
v_call: TRBV27; clone_size: .; d_call: TRBD1; j_call: TRBJ2-1; cdr3_nt: TGTGCCAGCCGGACAGGGCTACACAATGAGCAGTTCTTC; cdr3_aa: CASRTGLHNEQFF
v_call: TRBV7-2; clone_size: .; d_call: TRBD1; j_call: TRBJ2-1; cdr3_nt: TGTGCCAGCAGCGGACAGGCGACCTTCAATGAGCAGTTCTTC; cdr3_aa: CASSGQATFNEQFF
v_call: TRBV29-1; clone_size: .; d_call: TRBD1; j_call: TRBJ2-2; cdr3_nt: TGCAGCGTGTCCAGGACAGGGGACACCGGGGAGCTGTTTTTT; cdr3_aa: CSVSRTGDTGELFF
v_call: TRBV28; clone_size: .; d_call: TRBD1; j_call: TRBJ1-2; cdr3_nt: TGTGCCAGCAGCGCTCCCCCGGGACAGGGGTATGGCTACACCTTC; cdr3_aa: CASSAPPGQGYGYTF
v_call: TRBV3-1/TRBV3-2; clone_size: .; d_call: .; j_call: TRBJ1-5; cdr3_nt: TGTGCCAGCAGCCTGAGCGGGGAAGGAAATCAGCCCCAGCATTTT; cdr3_aa: CASSLSGEGNQPQHF
v_call: TRBV29-1; clone_size: few; d_call: .; j_call: TRBJ2-3; cdr3_nt: TGCAGCGTTGACACCTTCGTGCGAACAGATACGCAGTATTTT; cdr3_aa: CSVDTFVRTDTQYF
v_call: TRBV29-1; clone_size: .; d_call: .; j_call: TRBJ1-2; cdr3_nt: TGCAGCGTTGATGGGGGCCGCAACTATGGCTACACCTTC; cdr3_aa: CSVDGGRNYGYTF
v_call: TRBV28; clone_size: medium-sized; d_call: .; j_call: TRBJ2-7; cdr3_nt: TGTGCCAGCAGTTTCCGCTACGAGCAGTACTTC; cdr3_aa: CASSFRYEQYF
v_call: TRBV7-8; clone_size: .; d_call: TRBD2; j_call: TRBJ2-7; cdr3_nt: TGTGCCAGCAGCTTCTCACTAGCGGGTCGTTCCTACGAGCAGTACTTC; cdr3_aa: CASSFSLAGRSYEQYF
v_call: TRBV3-1/TRBV3-2; clone_size: once; d_call: .; j_call: TRBJ2-7; cdr3_nt: TGTGCCAGCAGCCTCGGGCCAGGGCCCACCTACGAGCAGTACTTC; cdr3_aa: CASSLGPGPTYEQYF
v_call: TRBV18; clone_size: .; d_call: .; j_call: TRBJ2-1; cdr3_nt: TGTGCCAGCTCACCACGGGCTAGCCTCCACAATGAGCAGTTCTTC; cdr3_aa: CASSPRASLHNEQFF
v_call: TRBV13; clone_size: few; d_call: TRBD1; j_call: TRBJ1-6; cdr3_nt: TGTGCCAGCAGCAGGGACAGGGTTCGATCACCCCTCCACTTT; cdr3_aa: CASSRDRVRSPLHF
v_call: TRBV3-1/TRBV3-2; clone_size: .; d_call: .; j_call: TRBJ2-7; cdr3_nt: TGTGCCAGCAGCCAGGTTAGCGAGCAGTACTTC; cdr3_aa: CASSQVSEQYF
v_call: TRBV30; clone_size: once; d_call: .; j_call: TRBJ2-7; cdr3_nt: TGTGCCTGGAGTCAGGGATACGAGCAGTACTTC; cdr3_aa: CAWSQGYEQYF
v_call: TRBV7-2; clone_size: .; d_call: .; j_call: TRBJ2-3; cdr3_nt: TGTGCCAGCAGCTTCGTGGATACGCAGTATTTT; cdr3_aa: CASSFVDTQYF
v_call: TRBV6-2/TRBV6-3; clone_size: .; d_call: .; j_call: TRBJ1-4; cdr3_nt: TGTGCCAGCAGTTACTCTGCGGGGGCTCTGTTTTTT; cdr3_aa: CASSYSAGALFF
v_call: TRBV7-2; clone_size: .; d_call: .; j_call: TRBJ1-2; cdr3_nt: TGTGCCAGCAGCTTACAGGTTGCGACAGCGGGTGGCTACACCTTC; cdr3_aa: CASSLQVATAGGYTF
v_call: TRBV19; clone_size: .; d_call: .; j_call: TRBJ1-1; cdr3_nt: TGTGCCAGTAGTATAATAACACCTACGGGGGACACTGAAGCTTTCTTT; cdr3_aa: CASSIITPTGDTEAFF
v_call: TRBV7-9; clone_size: .; d_call: .; j_call: TRBJ1-5; cdr3_nt: TGTGCCAGCAGCTCGACATCGAGCAATCAGCCCCAGCATTTT; cdr3_aa: CASSSTSSNQPQHF
v_call: TRBV3-1/TRBV3-2; clone_size: few; d_call: .; j_call: TRBJ1-1; cdr3_nt: TGTGCCAGCAGCGAAGGGGGGGTCACTGAAGCTTTCTTT; cdr3_aa: CASSEGGVTEAFF
v_call: TRBV5-8; clone_size: once; d_call: .; j_call: TRBJ1-5; cdr3_nt: TGTGCCAGCAGCTTGGACAGGGACAAGCCCCAGCATTTT; cdr3_aa: CASSLDRDKPQHF
v_call: TRBV2; clone_size: once; d_call: TRBD1; j_call: TRBJ2-2; cdr3_nt: TGTGCCAGCAGGGACAGGGTGGGATCAGCGAACACCGGGGAGCTGTTTTTT; cdr3_aa: CASRDRVGSANTGELFF